Only one count was recorded for the clone carrying this TCR beta chain. The data are from a study of blood T cell repertoires in COVID-19. Looking at the study overall: The study drew acute and convalescent COVID-19 samples from the United States, Italy and Spain.

The data were produced by immunoSEQ multiplex PCR, yet TCRdb's version contains in-frame clones alone and is incomplete. The table lists 150,000 or so clones, around 83% of them singletons. The trim removed 6 bases at V and 5 bases at J, leaving 12 bases unmatched. The CDR3 contains 15 residues. Germline V gene lookup returns CDR1 ENHRY and CDR2 SYGVKD. The TCR comes from a woman aged 55-75 years with COVID-19, enrolled during active disease. The chain combines TRBV10-3 with TRBJ1-2, with 7 bases aligning to TRBD1. Sequencing used peripheral blood. CDR3 in DNA: TGTGCCATCAGCTCAGGGGGTATAAATTGGTATGGCTACACCTTC. It translates to CAISSGGINWYGYTF.